This T cell receptor (beta chain) was sequenced in a study of control samples from healthy donors and cancer patients. In the case of this clone: The same CDR3 arises from other DNA sequences in this sample as well.

The V gene's germline CDR1 is LGHNA and CDR2 YSLEER. V lost 1 base, J lost 0 bases, and 8 bases lay in between. The CDR3 is 15 residues long. The table came from immunoSEQ multiplex PCR; TCRdb's copy has only in-frame clones and leaves some out. Found here are some 150,000 clones, roughly 94% of them singletons; the top ten hold under 15%. Specimen: blood. The origin of this receptor is a man aged 35 to 55 in good health. The rearrangement joins TRBV4-3 to TRBJ2-3; D may be TRBD1 (6 bases). As DNA, the CDR3 is TGCGCCAGCAGCCAAGCAGGGGCCAGCACAGATACGCAGTATTTT. Its protein is CASSQAGASTDTQYF.